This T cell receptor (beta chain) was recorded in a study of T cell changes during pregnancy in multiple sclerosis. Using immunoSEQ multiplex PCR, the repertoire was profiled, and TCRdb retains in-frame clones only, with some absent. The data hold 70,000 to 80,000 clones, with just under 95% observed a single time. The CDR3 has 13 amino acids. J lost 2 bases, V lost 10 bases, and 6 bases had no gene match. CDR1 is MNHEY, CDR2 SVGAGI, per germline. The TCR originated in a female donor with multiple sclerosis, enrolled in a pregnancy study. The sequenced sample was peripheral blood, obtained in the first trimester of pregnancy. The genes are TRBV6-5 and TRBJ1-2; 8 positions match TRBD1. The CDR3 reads CATSDRANYGYTF. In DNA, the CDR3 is TGTGCCACCTCGGACAGGGCAAACTATGGCTACACCTTC.